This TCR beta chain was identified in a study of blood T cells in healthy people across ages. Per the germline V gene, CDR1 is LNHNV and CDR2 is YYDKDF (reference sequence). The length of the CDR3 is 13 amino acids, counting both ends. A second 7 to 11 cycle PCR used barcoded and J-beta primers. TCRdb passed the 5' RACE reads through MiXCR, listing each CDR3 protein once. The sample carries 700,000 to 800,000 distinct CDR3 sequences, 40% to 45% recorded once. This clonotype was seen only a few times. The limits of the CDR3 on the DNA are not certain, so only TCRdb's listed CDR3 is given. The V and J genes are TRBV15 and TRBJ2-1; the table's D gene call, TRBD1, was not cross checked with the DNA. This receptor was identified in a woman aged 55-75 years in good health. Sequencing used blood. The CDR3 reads CATSREQVSLRFF.